This record covers a single T cell receptor beta chain. What it binds is unknown. This CDR3 is built from 14 residues. J lost 7 bases, V lost 5 bases, and 10 bases had no gene match. CDR1 MNHEY and CDR2 SMNVEV come from the germline V gene (reference sequence). These data originate in a study of shared clonotypes between healthy human individuals. Across the whole study: Used for every donor were three CD4 naive, three CD4 memory, two CD8 naive and one CD8 memory plate. Study-wide results and limits: Relative to clonotypes present in all four donors, those not shared had lower generation probabilities.

In the source study's methods: ImmunoSEQ sequences covered only the junction and lacked quality scores; filtering therefore differed. Data came from immunoSEQ multiplex PCR; TCRdb stores just in-frame clones and leaves some out. Clone size and V and J calls were adopted from that table, with D and trimming inferred from the DNA. Of about 1.1 million clones listed, 78% are singletons. This chain uses TRBV27 with TRBJ2-5, with 7 bases lining up with TRBD2. Sequencing was carried out using memory CD4+ T cells from PBMCs. The subset denotes: CD45RA-negative fraction. This sequence originates from a young man in good health. Some clones in this sample may be carry-over from other donors' samples. CDR3 loop: CASSPLADWGTQYF. The CDR3 nucleotides read TGTGCCAGCAGTCCTCTAGCGGATTGGGGGACCCAGTACTTC.